This T cell receptor (beta chain) originates from a study of blood T cell repertoires in COVID-19. On the study more broadly: Samples representing acute and convalescent COVID-19 were sourced from the United States, Italy and Spain.

In this sample, this clone turned up a few times. The CDR3 covers 14 residues. CDR1 is SGHTA and CDR2 is FQGTGA in the germline V gene. The V end was cut by 5 bases, the J end by 1 base, with 9 bases between. Original processing notes: The authors estimated nucleated cell counts from reference gene primer amplification. TCRdb keeps only in-frame clones here, not all; method: immunoSEQ multiplex PCR. V, J and clone size are taken as reported in that table, and D and trimming were inferred from the DNA itself. Among about 100,000 clones listed, about nine tenths were seen once. The TCR sequence derives from a woman in her forties or fifties with COVID-19, enrolled during active disease. The sample consisted of peripheral blood. This chain uses TRBV7-3 with TRBJ2-1, with a possible D match to TRBD1 (6 bases). This chain's CDR3 is CASSADSSYNEQFF. CDR3 nucleotide sequence: TGTGCCAGCAGCGCGGACAGTTCCTACAATGAGCAGTTCTTC.